Below are 25 T cell receptor beta chains sequenced from a single sample in a study of cytomegalovirus exposure and HLA in healthy donors. Vbeta (60) and Jbeta (13) primers were used in the PCR. Clones were sequenced by immunoSEQ multiplex PCR, and TCRdb holds only the in-frame ones, with some missing. Counted here are roughly 240,000 clones, approximately 78% occurring once; the ten biggest clones make up under 0.6%. Specimen: PBMCs. These receptors were taken from a boy younger than 18 in good health and CMV-seronegative.

V is TRBV10-2 and J is TRBJ1-6; 9 bases map to TRBD1. Per germline, CDR1 WSHSY and CDR2 SAAADI. The J segment lost 8 bases and the V segment lost 7 bases, leaving 6 bases of the junction unmatched. This CDR3 has 14 amino acids. The CDR3 nucleotides are TGCGCCAGCACCGCGGACAGGGGTTATTCACCCCTCCACTTT. Protein product: CASTADRGYSPLHF.

This clone was seen once. This chain uses TRBV11-3 with TRBJ2-7, with 8 positions matching TRBD1. The CDR3 consists of 19 residues. CDR1 and CDR2 from the germline V gene are SGHNT and YENEEA. V shed 4 bases, J shed 0 bases, and the junction held 17 bases outside the gene matches. As DNA, the CDR3 is TGTGCCAGCAGCTCAGGGTATCTTTTGATTGGGACAGGCTCCTACGAGCAGTACTTC. It translates to CASSSGYLLIGTGSYEQYF. Drawing the rest from reference TRBV11-3 and TRBJ2-7, the complete variable domain is EAGVVQSPRYKIIEKKQPVAFWCNPISGHNTLYWYLQNLGQGPELLIRYENEEAVDDSQLPKDRFSAERLKGVDSTLKIQPAELGDSAVYLCASSSGYLLIGTGSYEQYFGPGTRLTVT.

J is TRBJ2-6 and V is TRBV30; possible D gene TRBD1, 5 bases. The CDR3 contains 15 residues. The germline CDR1 and CDR2 sequences are GTSNPN and SVGIG (reference sequence). With 5 bases removed from V and 1 base from J, the gap between germline ends came to 12 bases. The CDR3 coding sequence is TGTGCCTGGGAACAGGCAGGGTCTGGGGCCAACGTCCTGACTTTC. This gives the protein CAWEQAGSGANVLTF.

CDR3 in DNA: TGCGCCAGCAGCCCCTCACAGGGGAGTCAGCCCCAGCATTTT. It translates to CASSPSQGSQPQHF. V is TRBV4-1 and J is TRBJ1-5; 7 bases match TRBD1. V lost 4 bases to trimming and J lost 6 bases; unmatched junction nucleotides: 6. Germline loops: CDR1 MGHRA, CDR2 YSYEKL. This CDR3 spans 14 amino acids.

The rearrangement joins TRBV4-2 to TRBJ2-2; 8 bases fit TRBD2. CDR1 is LGHNA, CDR2 YNFKEQ, per germline. The trim removed 1 base at V and 3 bases at J, leaving 7 bases unmatched. The CDR3 sequence is 17 residues long. CDR3 nucleotide sequence: TGTGCCAGCAGCCAAGTTGCAGCGGGAGTAGACACCGGGGAGCTGTTTTTT. As protein: CASSQVAAGVDTGELFF.

The J gene is TRBJ1-4, the V gene TRBV5-8; D not resolved. The CDR3 length is 15 residues. Germline V gene sequence: CDR1 SGHTS, CDR2 YDEGEE. V was trimmed by 3 bases and J by 3 bases, leaving 12 bases between them. As DNA, the CDR3 is TGTGCCAGCAGCTCGAGGCCGAGGGCTAATGAAAAACTGTTTTTT. It encodes CASSSRPRANEKLFF.

The V gene is TRBV23-1, the J gene TRBJ2-1; TRBD2 agrees at 9 bases. TRBV23-1 is filed as an ORF, its function uncertain. The CDR3 is 18 residues long. After removal of 0 bases from V and 3 bases from J, the junction contained 9 bases not matched to a gene. The CDR3 coding sequence is TGCGCCAGCAGTCAATCGCACGCTAGCGGGGATTTCTACAATGAGCAGTTCTTC. It translates to CASSQSHASGDFYNEQFF.

The V call is TRBV4-1, the J call TRBJ2-2, with a tentative D call TRBD2 (6 bases). This CDR3 has 14 residues. The V end lost 4 bases, the J end lost 7 bases, and 13 bases lay between the germline ends. Germline CDR1 and CDR2: MGHRA and YSYEKL. CDR3 region: CASSLRGWGGELFF. The CDR3 coding sequence is TGCGCCAGCAGCCTACGGGGGTGGGGCGGGGAGCTGTTTTTT.

The rearrangement uses TRBV19 and TRBJ1-1; no clear D gene. Germline V CDR1 and CDR2: LNHDA, SQIVND (reference sequence). V was cut by 3 bases and J by 0 bases, with 5 bases left in between. The CDR3 runs 13 residues. The CDR3 sequence: CASSMSLNTEAFF. For the CDR3, the DNA is TGTGCCAGTAGTATGTCGTTGAACACTGAAGCTTTCTTT.

This sequence joins TRBV4-1 and TRBJ1-2; no clear D. Between the trimmed V and J ends, which lost 6 bases and 4 bases, there was a span of 18 bases. CDR3 length equals 15 residues. The germline V gene has CDR1 MGHRA and CDR2 YSYEKL. In nucleotides, the CDR3 is TGCGCCAGCAGTTCCTTGGGGAGAAACCTCTATGGCTACACCTTC. Its translation: CASSSLGRNLYGYTF.

The rearrangement uses TRBV30 and TRBJ2-5; 7 positions agree with TRBD2. The CDR3 spans 14 residues. J was trimmed by 9 bases and V by 4 bases; bases with no gene match: 14. Germline V gene lookup returns CDR1 GTSNPN and CDR2 SVGIG (reference sequence). The CDR3 sequence is CAWTSRGLLESQYF. CDR3 in DNA: TGTGCCTGGACCTCAAGGGGACTACTTGAGTCCCAGTACTTC.

V usage is TRBV6-5 and J usage is TRBJ1-1, with D possibly being TRBD1 (5 bases). Between the trimmed V and J ends, which lost 6 bases and 4 bases, there was a span of 18 bases. The CDR3 spans 15 residues. CDR1 and CDR2 (germline): MNHEY, SVGAGI. CDR3: CASRMNVGLGTEAFF. The DNA for the CDR3 is TGTGCCAGCAGGATGAACGTGGGGCTCGGCACTGAAGCTTTCTTT.

This clone has a handful of counts. The chain carries TRBV11-3 and TRBJ2-1; D gene ambiguous. The ends were cut back, 5 bases at V and 6 bases at J, with 14 bases in the middle. CDR1 SGHNT and CDR2 YENEEA come from the germline V gene. The CDR3 length is 14 residues. The CDR3 is CASSRYSSANEQFF. The CDR3 DNA reads TGTGCCAGCAGCCGCTATTCCAGCGCCAATGAGCAGTTCTTC.

The chain links TRBV5-1 to TRBJ2-5; D might be TRBD2 (5 bases). The V gene's germline CDR1 is SGHRS and CDR2 YFSETQ. The CDR3 contains 16 residues. V dropped 0 bases and J dropped 0 bases, with 12 bases sitting between them. CDR3 in amino acids: CASSLVLARYQETQYF. The DNA of the CDR3 is TGCGCCAGCAGCTTGGTTCTAGCCAGGTACCAAGAGACCCAGTACTTC.

This chain joins TRBV18 and TRBJ1-1; 10 positions match TRBD1. CDR3 size: 15 residues. Trimming cost V 2 bases and J 5 bases; bases outside gene matches: 5. Per the germline V gene, CDR1 is KGHSH and CDR2 is LQKENI. The CDR3 bases are TGTGCCAGCTCACCAGGGACAGGGGAAAGGACTGAAGCTTTCTTT. This encodes CASSPGTGERTEAFF.

The V gene is TRBV5-1, the J gene TRBJ1-1; D uncertain. CDR1 and CDR2 from the germline V gene are SGHRS and YFSETQ. The CDR3 length is 13 residues. The V end lost 4 bases, the J end lost 1 base, and 8 bases lay between the germline ends. CDR3 sequence (DNA): TGCGCCAGCAGCCCCTCGGGGAACACTGAAGCTTTCTTT. It is translated as CASSPSGNTEAFF.

This clone was detected a few times. CDR3 bases: TGCGCCAGCAGCCGGGGAACTAATGAAAAACTGTTTTTT. It yields the protein CASSRGTNEKLFF. The V and J genes are TRBV5-1 and TRBJ1-4; D not resolved. The V and J ends lost 4 bases and 1 base respectively, with 5 bases between them. Per germline, CDR1 SGHRS and CDR2 YFSETQ. CDR3 length: 13 amino acids.

V and J are TRBV30 and TRBJ1-2, with 10 bases that match TRBD1. This CDR3 comprises 13 residues. Germline lookup yields CDR1 GTSNPN and CDR2 SVGIG (reference sequence). The V gene end was trimmed by 5 bases and the J gene end by 6 bases; junction bases not matched to a gene: 6. CDR3 nucleotides: TGTGCCTGGGGGGACAGGGGCTGGCATGGCTACACCTTC. Amino acid sequence: CAWGDRGWHGYTF.

V is TRBV2 and J is TRBJ1-2, with TRBD1 identical over 8 bases. This CDR3 contains 11 residues. V was clipped by 8 bases and J by 7 bases; unmatched bases: 3. CDR1 SNHLY and CDR2 FYNNEI come from the germline V gene. CDR3 loop: CASGQGAGYTF. The CDR3 DNA reads TGTGCCAGCGGCCAGGGGGCTGGCTACACCTTC.

The chain combines TRBV6-5 with TRBJ1-1; D remains ambiguous. V lost 6 bases and J lost 6, with 17 bases in between. CDR3 size: 14 residues. Germline V gives CDR1 MNHEY, CDR2 SVGAGI. The CDR3 DNA follows: TGTGCCAGCAGCCCCCGAAGAGGGAGCGCTGAAGCTTTCTTT. Translation gives CASSPRRGSAEAFF.

The J gene is TRBJ2-6, the V gene TRBV2, with D possibly TRBD1 on 6 matching bases. Germline CDR1 is SNHLY and CDR2 is FYNNEI. This CDR3 has 16 residues. V was shortened by 6 bases and J by 0 bases, with 12 bases between the two germline ends. The CDR3, as DNA: TGTGCCAGCAGGACTACAGGGACCTCTGGGGCCAACGTCCTGACTTTC. Translation gives CASRTTGTSGANVLTF. The whole variable domain, filled in from reference TRBV2 and TRBJ2-6, reads EPEVTQTPSHQVTQMGQEVILRCVPISNHLYFYWYRQILGQKVEFLVSFYNNEISEKSEIFDDQFSVERPDGSNFTLKIRSTKLEDSAMYFCASRTTGTSGANVLTFGAGSRLTVL.

Only a few counts were recorded for this clone. The chain links TRBV6-6 to TRBJ1-1, with a possible D match to TRBD1 (6 bases). The V end was cut by 2 bases, the J end by 5 bases, with 9 bases between. In germline, CDR1 is MNHNY, CDR2 SVGAGI (reference sequence). This CDR3 spans 13 amino acids. As DNA, the CDR3 is TGTGCCAGCAGTTACGAACAGGGAACTGAAGCTTTCTTT. It translates to CASSYEQGTEAFF.

The rearrangement uses TRBV5-1 and TRBJ2-1; TRBD1 agrees at 8 bases. Germline V gene sequence: CDR1 SGHRS, CDR2 YFSETQ. Trimming cost V 3 bases and J 6 bases; bases outside gene matches: 8. CDR3 length: 15 residues. This CDR3 reads CASSSGQGEFNEQFF. The CDR3 DNA follows: TGCGCCAGCAGCTCCGGACAGGGAGAGTTCAATGAGCAGTTCTTC.

The V call is TRBV6-5, the J call TRBJ2-7, with 12 bases matching TRBD2. Trimming cost V 5 bases and J 4 bases; bases outside gene matches: 6. In germline, CDR1 is MNHEY, CDR2 SVGAGI. This CDR3 is built from 15 residues. For the CDR3, the DNA is TGTGCCAGCAGTCTGGGACTAGCGGGCTTATACGAGCAGTACTTC. This codes for CASSLGLAGLYEQYF.

The chain uses TRBV7-8 and TRBJ2-7; maybe TRBD2 (6 bases). Trimming left V 1 base short and J 3 bases short, with 13 bases between. The CDR3 covers 15 residues. Looked up from germline, CDR1 is SGHVS and CDR2 is FQNEAQ. CDR3 nucleotide sequence: TGTGCCAGCAGCTTAGAACTAGCCTTCCACTACGAGCAGTACTTC. Amino acids: CASSLELAFHYEQYF.